The 7 T cell receptor beta chains in this list originate from one sample, sequenced in a study of cytomegalovirus exposure and HLA in healthy donors. PCR used 60 Vbeta primers and 13 Jbeta primers. The table came from immunoSEQ multiplex PCR; TCRdb's copy has only in-frame clones and leaves some out. Its clone listing holds 190,000 or so clones. The sequenced material came from PBMCs. The source of these receptors is a boy aged 5-17 years in good health and CMV-seronegative.

The chain has TRBV4-1 and TRBJ2-5; maybe TRBD1 (6 bases). The J call may be faulty, since TRBJ2-7 better matches the DNA end. Per the germline V gene, CDR1 is MGHRA and CDR2 is YSYEKL. The CDR3 loop spans 16 amino acids. CDR3 in DNA: TGCGCCAGCAGCCAAGTTTCCGGACAGAGCTCCTACGAGCAGTACTTC. This translates into CASSQVSGQSSYEQYF.

This chain links TRBV25-1 with TRBJ1-1, with D uncertain. The CDR3 totals 15 residues. The V end was cut by 3 bases, the J end by 0 bases, with 11 bases between. CDR1 and CDR2 from the germline V gene are MGHDK and SYGVNS. The CDR3 nucleotides read TGTGCCAGCAGTGACCCTTCGGGTGTGAACACTGAAGCTTTCTTT. Protein: CASSDPSGVNTEAFF.

A remark on this clone: At one boundary the junction diverges from the germline segment, which might be a read error. The chain carries TRBV11-2 and TRBJ1-3; D is unresolved. The CDR3 extends over 13 amino acids. Germline V gives CDR1 SGHAT, CDR2 FQNNGV. CDR3 sequence (DNA): TGTGCCAGCAGCTTAGATCCTCCAGCGCCTGGTTGTTTT. Amino acid sequence: CASSLDPPAPGCF.

The rearrangement joins TRBV7-9 to TRBJ2-1; 8 nucleotides agree with TRBD1. Germline V lookup: CDR1 SEHNR, CDR2 FQNEAQ (reference sequence). The CDR3 is 16 amino acids. V was pared by 2 bases and J by 7 bases, with 10 bases of the junction left unmatched. The CDR3 DNA follows: TGTGCCAGCAGCTTATGGGGCGTGACAGGGGAAAATGAGCAGTTCTTC. Its protein product is CASSLWGVTGENEQFF.

J is TRBJ2-1 and V is TRBV5-5, with D possibly being TRBD2 (6 bases). The V gene's germline CDR1 is SGHKS and CDR2 YYEKEE (reference sequence). The CDR3 runs to 16 residues. V lost 1 base, J lost 10 bases, and 21 bases lay in between. This chain's CDR3 is CASSLSPRWGDDEQFF. The CDR3 bases are TGTGCCAGCAGCTTGTCCCCCCGTTGGGGGGACGACGAGCAGTTCTTC. Full variable domain (remainder filled in from reference TRBV5-5 and TRBJ2-1): DAGVTQSPTHLIKTRGQQVTLRCSPISGHKSVSWYQQVLGQGPQFIFQYYEKEERGRGNFPDRFSARQFPNYSSELNVNALLLGDSALYLCASSLSPRWGDDEQFFGPGTRLTVL.

The chain uses TRBV5-1 and TRBJ2-3, with a weak D call TRBD1 (5 bases). This CDR3 spans 16 amino acids. CDR1 and CDR2 (germline): SGHRS, YFSETQ. V was cut by 1 base and J by 1 base, with 13 bases left in between. This chain's CDR3 is CASSLSTESGTDTQYF. CDR3 nucleotides: TGCGCCAGCAGCTTGTCGACAGAATCGGGCACAGATACGCAGTATTTT.

V usage is TRBV27 and J usage is TRBJ1-4, with 7 bases fitting TRBD1. This CDR3 has 14 amino acids. Per the germline V gene, CDR1 is MNHEY and CDR2 is SMNVEV (reference sequence). Trimming cost V 7 bases and J 4 bases; bases outside gene matches: 6. The CDR3 loop is CASKRTGDNEKLFF. The CDR3 DNA reads TGTGCCAGCAAGCGGACAGGAGATAATGAAAAACTGTTTTTT. The whole variable domain, filled in from reference TRBV27 and TRBJ1-4, reads EAQVTQNPRYLITVTGKKLTVTCSQNMNHEYMSWYRQDPGLGLRQIYYSMNVEVTDKGDVPEGYKVSRKEKRNFPLILESPSPNQTSLYFCASKRTGDNEKLFFGSGTQLSVL.